The next 18 T cell receptor beta chains were all read from a single sample in a study of CD8 T cells in Susac syndrome. Reverse transcription of roughly 0.5 to 1 ug RNA was carried out with random hexamers. TCRdb fed the immunoSEQ multiplex PCR reads into MiXCR, producing one record per CDR3 protein. Of around 190,000 distinct CDR3 sequences in the sample, over 85% were seen once. Specimen: CD4+ T cells from PBMCs. The receptor source for this set is a human donor in good health.

The chain combines TRBV12-3 or TRBV12-4 with TRBJ2-1; D is unclear. This CDR3 has 12 residues. The V gene lost 6 bases and the J gene lost 9 bases, with 12 bases spanning the gap. CDR3 sequence: CASSPSFGEQFF. CDR3 sequence (DNA): TGTGCCAGCAGCCCCAGTTTCGGTGAGCAGTTCTTC.

This chain links TRBV3-1 with TRBJ1-2; D gene uncertain. The CDR3 has 13 amino acids. Trimming pared 2 bases from V and 3 bases from J, leaving 7 bases between. Germline V gives CDR1 LGHDT, CDR2 YNNKEL (reference sequence). CDR3 residues: CASSQKSYYGYTF. Written as DNA, the CDR3 is TGTGCCAGCAGCCAAAAGTCTTACTATGGCTACACCTTC.

This chain joins TRBV21-1 and TRBJ1-2. TRBV21-1 is reported as a pseudogene. The CDR3 consists of 11 residues. The CDR3 DNA reads TGTGCCAGCAGCAAAGCTAATAGGCTCACCTTC. The encoded protein is CASSKANRLTF.

The chain joins TRBV3-1 to TRBJ2-7, with TRBD2 matching 8 bases. The CDR3 contains 16 residues. Germline V gives CDR1 LGHDT, CDR2 YNNKEL (reference sequence). Trimming at V came to 4 bases and at J to 6 bases, leaving 14 bases not matched to a gene. CDR3 sequence reads: CASSPLGRGREGEQYF. DNA for the CDR3: TGTGCCAGCAGCCCCCTGGGGCGGGGCCGGGAGGGCGAGCAGTACTTC.

This clonotype was detected only once. The rearrangement joins TRBV20-1 to TRBJ1-2; 10 positions match TRBD1. This CDR3 contains 12 residues. Germline-derived CDR1 and CDR2 are DFQATT and SNEGSKA (reference sequence). The V and J ends lost 5 bases and 4 bases, in that order; junction bases with no gene match: 1. CDR3 in DNA: TGCAGTGCTCGACAGGGGGCCTATGGCTACACCTTC. This translates into CSARQGAYGYTF.

V usage is TRBV7-9 and J usage is TRBJ2-4; the match to TRBD2 covers 9 bases. The CDR3 covers 15 residues. Unmatched junction bases numbered 4, after V lost 2 bases and J lost 5 bases. Germline-derived CDR1 and CDR2 are SEHNR and FQNEAQ (reference sequence). The CDR3 spells CASSLLAGAQNIQYF. DNA for the CDR3: TGTGCCAGCAGCTTATTAGCGGGGGCCCAAAACATTCAGTACTTC.

The rearrangement joins TRBV10-3 to TRBJ1-4, with a possible D match to TRBD1 (6 bases). Per germline, CDR1 ENHRY and CDR2 SYGVKD. Trimming shortened V by 3 bases and J by 8 bases, and 16 bases separated the two germline ends. The CDR3 is 15 amino acids. CDR3 amino acids: CAISDPGRGPEKLFF. In DNA, the CDR3 is TGTGCCATCAGTGATCCGGGCAGGGGCCCCGAAAAACTGTTTTTT.

The CDR3, as DNA: TGTGCCAGCAGAGGAGGGGGCGGTTTGATGAACACTGAAGCTTTCTTT. It yields the protein CASRGGGGLMNTEAFF. The V and J genes are TRBV12-3 or TRBV12-4 and TRBJ1-1; 7 bases map to TRBD1. The CDR3 totals 16 residues. Trimming removed 6 bases from V and 0 bases from J; junction bases left unmatched: 10.

The chain is built from TRBV7-2 and TRBJ2-1; TRBD2 agrees at 9 bases. The CDR3 extends over 18 amino acids. V lost 2 bases and J lost 4; bases outside the gene matches: 12. Germline values: CDR1 SGHTA, CDR2 FQGNSA. The CDR3 coding sequence is TGTGCCAGCAGCTTAATCGCGAGCGGGGGGACCCAGTACAATGAGCAGTTCTTC. Translation: CASSLIASGGTQYNEQFF.

The CDR3: CASSASMGSPLHF. The CDR3 DNA is TGTGCCAGCAGTGCATCAATGGGTTCACCCCTCCACTTT. This chain connects TRBV12-3 or TRBV12-4 to TRBJ1-6; D not resolved. V dropped 5 bases and J dropped 9 bases, with 11 bases sitting between them. The CDR3 runs 13 residues.

CDR3 nucleotide sequence: TGCAGCGTTAAAAACCCGACAGGGATGAACACTGAAGCTTTCTTT. It specifies CSVKNPTGMNTEAFF. This chain connects TRBV29-1 to TRBJ1-1; 7 bases match TRBD1. CDR1 and CDR2 from the germline V gene are SQVTM and ANQGSEA. The length of the CDR3 is 15 residues. V was pared by 5 bases and J by 0 bases, with 9 bases of the junction left unmatched.

The chain joins TRBV3-1 to TRBJ1-1; weak D call: TRBD1 (6 bases). CDR3 length: 15 amino acids. Germline CDR1 and CDR2: LGHDT and YNNKEL (reference sequence). Trimming stripped 4 bases from V and 3 bases from J, with 15 bases between. Here the CDR3 reads CASSRLGGAYTEAFF. DNA of the CDR3: TGTGCCAGCAGCCGCTTGGGGGGGGCCTACACTGAAGCTTTCTTT.

This chain connects TRBV4-1 to TRBJ2-5; D might be TRBD1 (5 bases). The V end was cut by 3 bases, the J end by 7 bases, with 24 bases between. Germline V CDR1 and CDR2: MGHRA, YSYEKL. The CDR3 spans 17 residues. The CDR3 DNA reads as TGCGCCAGCAGCCAGCCGGCCTGGGCAGGGCTTAACATGACCCAGTACTTC. Translation: CASSQPAWAGLNMTQYF.

The genes are TRBV7-9 and TRBJ2-3; the D is unclear. Germline lookup yields CDR1 SEHNR and CDR2 FQNEAQ (reference sequence). The CDR3 runs to 18 residues. Trimming shortened V by 1 base and J by 1 base, and 18 bases separated the two germline ends. CDR3 amino acids: CASSLGVGTRRGTDTQYF. The CDR3 coding sequence is TGTGCCAGCAGCTTAGGGGTGGGAACCCGTCGAGGCACAGATACGCAGTATTTT.

In DNA form, the CDR3 reads TGTGCCAGCAGTTTAGAAGGGGGAGACACTGAAGCTTTCTTT. Translated: CASSLEGGDTEAFF. This chain connects TRBV27 to TRBJ1-1, with D possibly matching TRBD1 (6 bases). The CDR3 extends over 14 amino acids. Germline CDR1 is MNHEY and CDR2 is SMNVEV (reference sequence). V was clipped by 2 bases and J by 3 bases, with 10 bases between them.

This clonotype was observed once. V gene TRBV24-1 combines with J gene TRBJ2-5; 7 bases line up with TRBD1. Losses at the gene ends were 5 bases for V and 4 bases for J; bases not matched to a gene: 0. The CDR3 consists of 12 residues. The germline V gene has CDR1 KGHDR and CDR2 SFDVKD. The CDR3 DNA sequence: TGTGCCACCAGTGCAGGGGGAGAGACCCAGTACTTC. This codes for CATSAGGETQYF.

The chain uses TRBV6-5 and TRBJ2-5; D gene unclear. V lost 0 bases to trimming and J lost 7 bases, with 12 bases between them. Germline V gives CDR1 MNHEY, CDR2 SVGAGI. The CDR3 spans 14 residues. CDR3 DNA sequence: TGTGCCAGCAGTTACTCAATAGACCTGGGGACCCAGTACTTC. It encodes CASSYSIDLGTQYF.

This chain uses TRBV11-3 with TRBJ2-2; D gene unclear. Looked up from germline, CDR1 is SGHNT and CDR2 is YENEEA. This CDR3 spans 15 amino acids. V was cut by 5 bases and J by 0 bases, with 10 bases left in between. The CDR3 bases are TGTGCCAGCAGCCCCACCACGACGAACACCGGGGAGCTGTTTTTT. Protein product: CASSPTTTNTGELFF.